Described below is a single T cell receptor (beta chain) sequence and its context. No antigen is known for it. This sample was included in a study of cytomegalovirus exposure and HLA in healthy donors. Study-wide context: Earlier results showed 117 million unique TCR beta sequences derived from approximately 170 million T cells. Overall study results and limits: The HLA-A and HLA-B alleles of most subjects were reportedly predicted accurately from TCR beta sequences. Cytomegalovirus association was listed for 150 to 200 TCR beta chains.

Primers for the PCR totalled 60 Vbeta and 13 Jbeta. Libraries were prepared by immunoSEQ multiplex PCR; TCRdb keeps only in-frame clonotypes and omits some of them. This table holds about 130,000 clones, around three quarters found once. The germline V gene encodes CDR1 KGHSH and CDR2 LQKENI. V lost 6 bases, J lost 8 bases, and 10 bases lay in between. The CDR3 sequence is 11 residues long. Sequencing was carried out using PBMCs. The receptor was derived from a man aged 30 to 45 in good health and CMV-seropositive. The gene calls are TRBV18 and TRBJ1-1; the D gene is possibly TRBD1 (6 bases). The CDR3 DNA sequence: TGTGCCAGCTCTGGACAGATAGAAGCTTTCTTT. This codes for CASSGQIEAFF.